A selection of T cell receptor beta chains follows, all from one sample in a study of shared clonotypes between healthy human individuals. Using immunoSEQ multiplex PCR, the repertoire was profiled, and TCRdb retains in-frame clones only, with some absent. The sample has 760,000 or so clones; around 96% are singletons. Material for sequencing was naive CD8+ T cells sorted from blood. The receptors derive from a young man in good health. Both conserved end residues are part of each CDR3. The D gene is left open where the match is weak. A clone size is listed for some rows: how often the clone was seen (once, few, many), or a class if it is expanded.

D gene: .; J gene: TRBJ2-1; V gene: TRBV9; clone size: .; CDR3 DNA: TGTGCCAGCAGCCCCCCGCTAGCGAATGAGCAGTTCTTC; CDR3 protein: CASSPPLANEQFF
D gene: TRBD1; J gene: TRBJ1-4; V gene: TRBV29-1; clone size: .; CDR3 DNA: TGCAGCGCGATGACAGGGTGGGAAAAACTGTTTTTT; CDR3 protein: CSAMTGWEKLFF
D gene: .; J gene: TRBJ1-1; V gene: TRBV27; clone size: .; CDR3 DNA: TGTGCCAGCAGCACCCTGGGGGTAAACACTGAAGCTTTCTTT; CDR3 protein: CASSTLGVNTEAFF
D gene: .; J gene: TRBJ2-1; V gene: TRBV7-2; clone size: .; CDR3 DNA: TGTGCCAGCAGCGGCAGGGACTTCCAAAGTCCACACGGCGGCAATGAGCAGTTCTTC; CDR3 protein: CASSGRDFQSPHGGNEQFF
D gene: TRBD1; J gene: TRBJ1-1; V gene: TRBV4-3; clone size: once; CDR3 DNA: TGCGCCAGCAGCCAAGGGACAGGGGATAACACTGAAGCTTTCTTT; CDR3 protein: CASSQGTGDNTEAFF
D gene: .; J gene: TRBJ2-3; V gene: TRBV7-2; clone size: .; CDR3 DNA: TGTGCCAGCAATTGGCAAGCCTCTAGCACAGATACGCAGTATTTT; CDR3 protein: CASNWQASSTDTQYF
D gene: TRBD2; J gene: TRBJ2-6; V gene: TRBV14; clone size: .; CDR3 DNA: TGTGCCAGCAGCCAAGCGTCCGGACTAGCGGGCTACTCTGGGGCCAACGTCCTGACTTTC; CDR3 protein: CASSQASGLAGYSGANVLTF
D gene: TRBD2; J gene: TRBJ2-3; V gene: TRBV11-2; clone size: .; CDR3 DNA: TGTGCCAGCAGACCAACTAGCGGGAGTGCTGATACGCAGTATTTT; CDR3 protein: CASRPTSGSADTQYF
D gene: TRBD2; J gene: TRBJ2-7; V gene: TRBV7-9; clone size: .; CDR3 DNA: TGTGCCAGCAGCGCGCGCAACCGCGGGAGCTACGAGCAGTACTTC; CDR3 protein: CASSARNRGSYEQYF
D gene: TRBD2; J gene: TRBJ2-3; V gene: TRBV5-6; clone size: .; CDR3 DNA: TGTGCCAGCACCCGTGGGAGGGTAGATACGCAGTATTTT; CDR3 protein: CASTRGRVDTQYF
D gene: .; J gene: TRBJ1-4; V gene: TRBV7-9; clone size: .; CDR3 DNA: TGTGCCAGCAGTGGGGTTGTAGAAAAACTGTTTTTT; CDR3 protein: CASSGVVEKLFF
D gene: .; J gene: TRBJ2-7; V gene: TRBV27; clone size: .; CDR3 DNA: TGTGCCAGCAGTTCGCGGACGGACCTCGAGCAGTACTTC; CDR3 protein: CASSSRTDLEQYF
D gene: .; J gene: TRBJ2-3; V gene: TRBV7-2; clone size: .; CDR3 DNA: TGTGCCAGCAGCTTAGGGACAGCTCTGGGCACAGATACGCAGTATTTT; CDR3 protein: CASSLGTALGTDTQYF
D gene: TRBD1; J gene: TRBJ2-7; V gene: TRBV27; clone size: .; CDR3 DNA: TGTGCCAGCAGTTCCTCAGGGGGCGCTTGGTACTTC; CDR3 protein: CASSSSGGAWYF
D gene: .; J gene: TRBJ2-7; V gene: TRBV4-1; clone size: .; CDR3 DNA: TGCGCCAGCAGCCAAGTTGGGGCTGACCCTGCCTACGAGCAGTACTTC; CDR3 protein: CASSQVGADPAYEQYF
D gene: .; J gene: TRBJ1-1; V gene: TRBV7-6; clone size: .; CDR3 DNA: TGTGCCAGCAGCTTAGCGGTTGGGACTGAAGCTTTCTTT; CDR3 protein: CASSLAVGTEAFF